This TCR beta chain was recorded in a study of blood T cell repertoires in COVID-19. The germline V gene encodes CDR1 SGHTA and CDR2 FQGTGA. CDR3 length: 13 amino acids. Concerning this clone: Mismatch with germline at one junction end may stem from a read error.

In the study's own analysis: How many nucleated cells were present was estimated from reference gene primer amplification. TCRdb's table, derived via immunoSEQ multiplex PCR, lists solely in-frame clones and lacks some. V and J calls and clone size come straight from that table; D and trimming were deduced from the DNA. The repertoire has about 310,000 clones, about 85% of them found once; the top ten carry 1.5% to 2%. The study recruited people aged roughly 18 to 100 years across about 25 US areas. The chain carries TRBV7-3 and TRBJ1-6; D is unclear. The sequence came from a woman in her twenties or thirties who had been exposed to COVID-19. The sequenced sample was PBMCs or T cells enriched from blood (not recorded which). Written as DNA, the CDR3 is TGTGCCAGCAACTTAGGTCGGGGTTCACCCCTCCACTTT. Encoded protein: CASNLGRGSPLHF.